Listed below are T cell receptor beta chains from one sample, sequenced in a study of T cells in Graves' hyperthyroidism and ophthalmopathy. Each CDR3 protein gets one entry after TCRdb re-called the multiplex PCR reads with MiXCR. The repertoire includes a few hundred thousand distinct CDR3 sequences, about a sixth of them detected once, and about 7% sits in the top ten. Material for sequencing was blood. The receptors were gathered from a young woman with Graves' hyperthyroidism. The conserved cysteine and the conserved F or W are not part of the CDR3 here. Fields, in order: V gene, J gene, CDR3 protein.

TRBV6-1	TRBJ1-5	ASSPWGRGNQPQH
TRBV2	TRBJ2-1	ASSLSGLDNEQF
TRBV6-1	TRBJ1-5	ASSDLNAQPQH
TRBV6-1	TRBJ2-3	ASSVTRTGRTDTQY
TRBV24-1	TRBJ2-2	ATSDFSPSGRRTGELF
TRBV7-3	TRBJ1-6	ASSLTPQGNNSPLH
TRBV12-3/TRBV12-4	TRBJ2-2	ASSFSVRELF
TRBV20-1	TRBJ1-3	SARGAGNTIY
TRBV20-1	TRBJ2-1	SAEPSGWGNEQF
TRBV12-3/TRBV12-4	TRBJ2-7	ASSLRSGLAVYEQY
TRBV7-2	TRBJ1-2	ASSSLGVGYT
TRBV6-1	TRBJ2-1	ATVGTITYNEQF
TRBV9	TRBJ2-7	ASSVNWQGYEQY
TRBV7-2	TRBJ1-2	ASSMVDSRGGYT
TRBV2	TRBJ1-1	ASSETGAVPEAF
TRBV27	TRBJ1-1	ASSSGRVGTEAF
TRBV6-2/TRBV6-3	TRBJ1-2	ASSQANYGYT
TRBV29-1	TRBJ1-1	SVLRVSHTEAF
TRBV19	TRBJ2-2	ASSIRQGGISNTGELF
TRBV29-1	TRBJ2-1	SVEPSGRGNEQF
TRBV5-1	TRBJ2-5	ASNRNDQETQY
TRBV2	TRBJ2-1	ASSTDYSLYNEQF
TRBV2	TRBJ1-5	ASSQTGSGNQPQH
TRBV28	TRBJ1-1	ASSLTPGTGPGAF
TRBV15	TRBJ2-2	ATSYQGTGELF
TRBV28	TRBJ1-4	ASGDSGEKLF
TRBV19	TRBJ2-1	ASSHSLAGEGYEQF
TRBV11-2	TRBJ2-1	ASRLAGDEQF
TRBV27	TRBJ2-1	ASSLTPGGDEQF
TRBV12-3/TRBV12-4	TRBJ2-1	ASSLALIDEQF
TRBV7-9	TRBJ1-5	ASSLQGADQPQH
TRBV6-1	TRBJ1-2	ASRDRAGAYGYT
TRBV29-1	TRBJ2-7	SVEFFNSYEQY
TRBV4-2	TRBJ2-1	ASSISTEGDYNEQF
TRBV28	TRBJ2-1	ASSPGGGREQF
TRBV11-2	TRBJ1-1	ASSSGLRMNTEAF
TRBV27	TRBJ2-7	ASSAYPPPSGRASHHEQY
TRBV20-1	TRBJ2-2	SARLGLAVMNTGELF
TRBV3-1	TRBJ2-1	ASSRDTSPYNEQF
TRBV27	TRBJ1-1	ASSSDRGSLVNTEAF
TRBV19	TRBJ2-1	ASSMTGGYEQF
TRBV9	TRBJ2-5	ASSEGTSGRGETQY
TRBV6-5	TRBJ1-2	ASSYRDGAKGYT
TRBV20-1	TRBJ2-1	SAPTRTSGYNEQF
TRBV20-1	TRBJ2-1	SAPGGMGSYNEQF
TRBV27	TRBJ1-2	ASSLSAPLPGLDGYT
TRBV28	TRBJ1-4	ASSFRHSTNEKLF
TRBV30	TRBJ2-2	AWSKQGGTGELF
TRBV5-1	TRBJ2-1	ASTGDYNEQF
TRBV7-2	TRBJ1-1	ASSLDAGSEAF
TRBV6-1	TRBJ1-1	ASSPTQNTEAF
TRBV14	TRBJ2-1	ASSPGLAGVASSYNEQF
TRBV12-3/TRBV12-4	TRBJ1-3	ASNTRGGGNTIY